This T cell receptor (beta chain) was sequenced for a study of siplizumab effects on memory and regulatory T cells (dated by TCRdb to the late 2010s). At the level of the whole study: The study examined how the anti-CD2 antibody siplizumab affects alloreactive T-cell subsets in allogeneic mixed lymphocyte reactions built from human PBMCs.

Library creation used the immunoSEQ multiplex PCR assay. Roughly 100,000 TCR templates per sample were assayed on the deep sequencing platform. Genomic DNA extracted from sorted T cells was used for TCRbeta CDR3 sequencing. Per the authors' processing: The R programming language was used for clonal analysis of the TCRbeta CDR3 data. Alloreactive CD4+ and CD8+ clones were defined by comparing unstimulated samples with post-reaction CFSE-low samples. Regulatory or non-regulatory origin of alloreactive CD4+ clones was assigned by matching sequences to the sorted unstimulated Treg and non-Treg repertoires. TCRdb stores this immuneACCESS table with in-frame sequences only. Part of the clones is absent; in the studies checked, under half of the shortfall reflects unresolved V genes, and no reason is known for the rest. The V and J calls and clone size were taken over from that table, and D and trimming were inferred from the DNA. Recorded for this sample are about 40,000 clones; around 89% of them occurred a single time. 0.25% of the sample lies in the top ten.

Concerning this clone: It has no known antigen specificity. No much larger clonotype is one base removed from it; base qualities were not supplied.

General conclusions and limits of the study: Whether proliferating Tregs from siplizumab cultures were suppressive was not functionally confirmed. Among mappable alloreactive CD4+ clones, the Treg-derived fraction averaged approximately 69% with siplizumab versus 25% to 30% in control reactions. For roughly 75-96% of proliferating CD4+ or CD8+ clones, no naive or memory phenotype could be assigned. Sequences below about 10^-5 frequency were poorly captured, so only a minor fraction of alloreactive clones could be mapped to unstimulated subsets. Siplizumab significantly lowered the cumulative frequency of alloreactive sequences that could be traced to unstimulated CD4+ memory T cells. Greater diversity appeared to be present in unstimulated naive T cells than in memory T cells, and a substantial contribution to the alloresponse seemed to be made by naive cells.

In addition, sequencing in three donor pairs included unstimulated CD8+ effector memory subsets alongside CD4+ naive, CD8+ naive, CD8+ TEMRA and CD4+ memory subsets. Sorted unstimulated T cells, along with proliferating T cells recovered from mixed lymphocyte reactions, underwent TCRbeta CDR3 sequencing. Fresh whole blood from about 11 HLA-typed healthy donors was used as the source from which PBMCs were isolated. Based on the germline V gene (reference sequence), the CDR1 and CDR2 sequences are SGHAT and FQDESV. The CDR3 numbers 14 residues from cysteine through phenylalanine. Just the 42-base CDR3 DNA is kept, in frame starting at base 1. At the junction V is shortened by 7 bases and J by 2 bases, with 12 bases in between.

Rearrangement joined TRBV11-1 to TRBJ2-1, with the D gene not clear enough to name. This clonotype was obtained from a human donor in good health. Specimen: naive CD4+ T cells sorted from blood. The cell subset or site label on this specimen signifies: unstimulated naive T cells. The DNA reads as follows: TGTGCCAGCACCCCCCCGTACCCCTACAATGAGCAGTTCTTC. This is translated as CASTPPYPYNEQFF.